Shown below are 28 T cell receptor beta chains from a single sample sequenced in a study of T cells in women clearing cervical HPV infection (dated by TCRdb to the late 2010s). Receptor libraries were prepared by the immunoSEQ multiplex PCR assay. TCRdb mirrors the immuneACCESS table, restricted to in-frame sequences. Some clones are absent from its copies; in checked studies, under half trace to an unresolved V gene, and the reason for the others is unknown. This sample's clone table shows around 28,000 clones. The top ten clonotypes cover roughly 15% of the sample. Sequenced material: blood buffy coat. These receptors originate from a woman between 18 and 70 years old with a cervical HPV16 infection that either progressed to CIN3+ or cleared (not recorded which).

A word on this clone: The read gets to within 3 residues of the CDR3 end, and the germline J gene fills in the rest. This sequence joins TRBV2 and TRBJ2-7; tentative D call: TRBD2 (6 bases). The length of the CDR3 is 13 residues. From germline, CDR1 is SNHLY and CDR2 FYNNEI. Between the trimmed V and J ends, which lost 4 bases and 6 bases, there was a span of 13 bases. CDR3 DNA (partial): TGTGCCAGCAGTGTCGGGGGTCAGGTCGAG. It yields the protein CASSVGGQVE. The whole CDR3 is CASSVGGQVEQYF.

For this clone: The observed sequence ends 3 residues before the CDR3 terminus, with the missing tail filled in from the germline J gene. The chain links TRBV12-3 or TRBV12-4 to TRBJ2-3; no reliable D call. The CDR3 runs to 14 residues. Trimming shortened V by 6 bases and J by 5 bases, and 15 bases separated the two germline ends. This chain's CDR3 is CASRPEETRDTQYF. The sequenced CDR3 bases are TGTGCCAGCAGACCTGAAGAGACTCGAGATACG.

With regard to this clone: The sequenced fragment ends 3 residues before the CDR3 boundary, so the rest is inferred from the germline J gene. V usage is TRBV19 and J usage is TRBJ2-3; tentatively, D is TRBD2 (7 bases). This CDR3 is built from 17 residues. Germline values: CDR1 LNHDA, CDR2 SQIVND (reference sequence). The sequenced CDR3 bases are TGTGCCAGTAGCCAAGTAGTGGGGAGGGGGGGCCAAGAGACG. Translated: CASSQVVGRGGQET. The full CDR3 is CASSQVVGRGGQETQYF.

A note on this clone: Sequencing ends 3 residues short of the CDR3 end; the germline J gene provides the rest. The chain combines TRBV19 with TRBJ2-4, with D possibly matching TRBD2 (6 bases). Germline CDR1 reads LNHDA; CDR2 reads SQIVND (reference sequence). The CDR3 extends over 16 amino acids. The CDR3 region is CASSIGGEGLNYGQYF. The DNA read from the CDR3 is TGTGCCAGTAGTATAGGCGGAGAGGGACTTAACTATGGT. Filled out from reference TRBV19 and TRBJ2-4, the complete variable domain reads DGGITQSPKYLFRKEGQNVTLSCEQNLNHDAMYWYRQDPGQGLRLIYYSQIVNDFQKGDIAEGYSVSREKKESFPLTVTSAQKNPTAFYLCASSIGGEGLNYGQYFGAGTRLSVL.

A word on this clone: The read terminates 3 residues before the CDR3 end, so the remaining end is supplied by the germline J gene. This chain links TRBV13 with TRBJ2-1; TRBD1 matches at 10 bases. This CDR3 is built from 14 residues. The J segment lost 5 bases and the V segment lost 4 bases, leaving 2 bases of the junction unmatched. Germline values: CDR1 PRHDT, CDR2 FYEKMQ (reference sequence). The DNA read from the CDR3 is TGTGCCAGCAGCTCCGGGACAGGGGACAATGAG. Protein: CASSSGTGDNE. The entire CDR3 reads CASSSGTGDNEQFF. The whole variable domain, remainder taken from reference TRBV13 and TRBJ2-1, is AAGVIQSPRHLIKEKRETATLKCYPIPRHDTVYWYQQGPGQDPQFLISFYEKMQSDKGSIPDRFSAQQFSDYHSELNMSSLELGDSALYFCASSSGTGDNEQFFGPGTRLTVL.

As for this clone: Sequencing ends 3 residues short of the CDR3 end; the germline J gene provides the rest. This chain uses TRBV2 with TRBJ1-4; D gene ambiguous. This CDR3 region has 12 residues. Germline CDR1 is SNHLY and CDR2 is FYNNEI. CDR3 sequence reads: CASGQNNSPLFF. The sequenced part of the CDR3 DNA is TGTGCCAGCGGGCAGAATAATTCACCA.

Comments on this clone: The read comes to an end 3 residues before the CDR3 does, leaving the germline J gene to fill in the end. The rearrangement links TRBV19 to TRBJ2-1; 13 positions agree with TRBD2. CDR1 is LNHDA and CDR2 is SQIVND in the germline V gene (reference sequence). This CDR3 spans 17 amino acids. V lost 5 bases to trimming and J lost 2 bases; unmatched junction nucleotides: 6. Incomplete CDR3 DNA: TGTGCCAGTAGTTTACGGACTAGCGGGAGTGCCTACAATGAG. It is translated as CASSLRTSGSAYNE. The complete CDR3 reads CASSLRTSGSAYNEQFF.

Concerning this clone: The CDR3 goes on 3 residues after the read ends, and that part is filled in from the germline J gene. The chain is built from TRBV12-5 and TRBJ2-6; D is possibly TRBD2 (5 bases). CDR3 length: 15 amino acids. Germline V lookup: CDR1 LGHNT, CDR2 FRNRAP. Trimming removed 7 bases from V and 3 bases from J, with 13 bases in between. CDR3 amino acids: CASVSSGSGANVLTF. CDR3 DNA (partial): TGTGCTAGTGTGTCTTCGGGGAGTGGGGCCAACGTC.

The sequenced part of the CDR3 DNA is TGTGCCAGCAGAGACAGGGGGGAGAACGAG. Amino acids: CASRDRGENE. The full CDR3 protein is CASRDRGENEQYF. V usage is TRBV7-8 and J usage is TRBJ2-7, with 9 nucleotides matching TRBD1. The sequence runs out 3 residues before the end of the CDR3; the remainder is reconstructed from the germline J gene. CDR3 size: 13 residues. Germline CDR1 is SGHVS and CDR2 is FQNEAQ. V lost 6 bases, J lost 5 bases, and 5 bases stayed unmatched.

To note about this clone: The CDR3 end lies 3 residues beyond the end of the read and is filled in from the germline J gene. The gene calls are TRBV29-1 and TRBJ1-2, with 8 bases matching TRBD1. Germline assignment: CDR1 SQVTM and CDR2 ANQGSEA. This CDR3 spans 12 amino acids. The CDR3 sequence: CSVDDRGEGYTF. CDR3 DNA (partial): TGCAGCGTGGATGACAGGGGTGAAGGC.

As concerns this clone: The CDR3 extends 3 residues past the end of the read, so its final part is completed from the germline J gene. J is TRBJ2-7 and V is TRBV20-1; 7 bases align to TRBD2. The CDR3 has 13 amino acids. The germline V gene encodes CDR1 DFQATT and CDR2 SNEGSKA (reference sequence). Germline trimming cut 5 bases from V and 2 bases from J; bases unmatched to any gene: 6. This chain's CDR3 is CSAAPSGAYEQYF. CDR3 DNA (partial): TGCAGTGCTGCCCCTAGCGGTGCCTACGAG.

As concerns this clone: The read falls 3 residues short of the CDR3 end, and the missing part is taken from the germline J gene. The rearrangement links TRBV6-2 or TRBV6-3 to TRBJ2-3; D may be TRBD1 (6 bases). The germline CDR1 and CDR2 sequences are MNHEY and SVGEGT. CDR3 length: 14 residues. CDR3 DNA (partial): TGTGCCAGCAGTTACCTAGGGGGTGGCCAGCCG. Amino acid sequence: CASSYLGGGQP. The complete CDR3 sequence is CASSYLGGGQPQYF.

The CDR3 is CASSFNSYNEQFF. The covered CDR3 bases are TGTGCCAGCAGCTTTAACTCCTACAATGAG. The V and J genes are TRBV7-6 and TRBJ2-1; D ambiguous. The read comes to an end 3 residues before the CDR3 does, leaving the germline J gene to fill in the end. The germline gives CDR1 SGHVS, CDR2 FNYEAQ. This CDR3 contains 13 residues. Trimming took 3 bases from V and 0 from J, leaving 3 bases between them.

CDR3 region: CSARDLQGSYNEQFF. The DNA read from the CDR3 is TGCAGTGCTAGAGATCTCCAGGGATCCTACAATGAG. The V and J genes are TRBV20-1 and TRBJ2-1; the D gene is possibly TRBD1 (5 bases). Sequencing ends 3 residues short of the CDR3 end; the germline J gene provides the rest. CDR3 size: 15 residues. Germline loops: CDR1 DFQATT, CDR2 SNEGSKA (reference sequence). Trimming took off 0 bases at V and 1 base at J, with 10 bases between the two ends.

The sequenced CDR3 bases are TGTGCCAGCAGTGAATTTTCCAGTATCTCTGGAAACACC. Translation: CASSEFSSISGNT. In full, the CDR3 reads CASSEFSSISGNTIYF. The V call is TRBV2, the J call TRBJ1-3; the D is unclear. From the germline J gene comes the end of the CDR3, since the read stops 3 residues before it. The V and J ends lost 2 bases and 0 bases respectively, with 11 bases between them. This CDR3 is 16 amino acids long. Looked up from germline, CDR1 is SNHLY and CDR2 is FYNNEI.

Note on this clone: The read terminates 3 residues ahead of where the CDR3 ends, so the germline J gene completes it. V usage is TRBV7-3 and J usage is TRBJ2-4; a possible D gene is TRBD1 (6 bases). CDR3 length equals 14 residues. Per germline, CDR1 SGHTA and CDR2 FQGTGA. CDR3 residues: CASSSRGSMGGQYF. Incomplete CDR3 DNA: TGTGCCAGCAGCTCCAGGGGATCGATGGGCGGT.

With respect to this clone: Read data end 3 residues before the CDR3 end; the end is taken from the germline J gene. The gene calls are TRBV30 and TRBJ1-2, with TRBD1 identical over 10 bases. CDR1 is GTSNPN and CDR2 is SVGIG in the germline V gene (reference sequence). The CDR3 has 11 amino acids. This CDR3 reads CAWGTGVGYTF. The sequenced part of the CDR3 DNA is TGTGCCTGGGGGACAGGGGTCGGC.

CDR3 loop: CASSLGTSGGAYTQYF. CDR3 DNA, as far as it was read: TGTGCCAGCAGTTTAGGGACTAGCGGGGGGGCATATACG. The J gene is TRBJ2-3, the V gene TRBV12-3 or TRBV12-4, with 15 bases lining up with TRBD2. The read comes to an end 3 residues before the CDR3 does, leaving the germline J gene to fill in the end. With 1 base clipped from V and 7 bases from J, the junction kept 3 bases outside the gene matches. The CDR3 runs to 16 residues.

Comments on this clone: The CDR3 is cut off 3 residues early in the read; its end comes from the germline J gene. The V call is TRBV3-1 (or the pseudogene TRBV3-2), the J call TRBJ2-7, with TRBD1 identical over 11 bases. The CDR3 has 16 residues. Germline V gives CDR1 LGHDT, CDR2 YNNKEL (reference sequence). J lost 0 bases, V lost 0 bases, and 1 base had no gene match. Incomplete CDR3 DNA: TGTGCCAGCAGCCAAGACGGGACAGGGGGCTCCTACGAG. Translation gives CASSQDGTGGSYE. From start to end, the CDR3 is CASSQDGTGGSYEQYF.

The CDR3 is CSARRGNQPQYF. The sequenced part of the CDR3 DNA is TGCAGTGCTAGGCGGGGCAATCAGCCG. This chain connects TRBV20-1 to TRBJ2-3; D possibly corresponds to TRBD2 (6 bases). The CDR3 is cut off 3 residues early in the read; its end comes from the germline J gene. The CDR3 contains 12 residues. The germline gives CDR1 DFQATT, CDR2 SNEGSKA (reference sequence).

Regarding this clone: The CDR3 extends 3 residues past the end of the read, so its final part is completed from the germline J gene. The chain combines TRBV20-1 with TRBJ2-2, with 9 bases lining up with TRBD1. The CDR3 is 18 amino acids. Germline CDR1 is DFQATT and CDR2 is SNEGSKA (reference sequence). The sequenced part of the CDR3 DNA is TGCAGTGCTAGGGTTACAGGGGGCCAATCTTCTGGGGCCAACGTG. It specifies CSARVTGGQSSGANV. The whole CDR3 protein reads CSARVTGGQSSGANVLFF.

A word on this clone: The read finishes 3 residues shy of the CDR3 end, and the germline J gene is used to complete it. The chain couples TRBV28 to TRBJ2-7; a weak D match, TRBD1 (6 bases). The germline V and J ends were trimmed by 4 bases and 2 bases, with 15 bases remaining between them. Germline values: CDR1 MDHEN, CDR2 SYDVKM. This CDR3 is 15 amino acids long. The part of the CDR3 DNA that was read is TGTGCCAGCAGTTCCACAGGGTTAATTACCTACGAG. The encoded protein is CASSSTGLITYE. The entire CDR3 is CASSSTGLITYEQYF.

With regard to this clone: From the germline J gene comes the end of the CDR3, since the read stops 3 residues before it. The chain couples TRBV19 to TRBJ2-3, with 9 bases that match TRBD1. The CDR3 spans 13 residues. Germline CDR1 is LNHDA and CDR2 is SQIVND (reference sequence). Incomplete CDR3 DNA: TGTGCCAGTAGTACGGACAGGGGAGAGACG. It encodes CASSTDRGET. The entire CDR3 sequence reads CASSTDRGETQYF.

To note about this clone: The missing CDR3 end, 3 residues past where the read stops, is filled in from the germline J gene. The chain joins TRBV27 to TRBJ2-7; weak D call: TRBD1 (5 bases). From germline, CDR1 is MNHEY and CDR2 SMNVEV (reference sequence). V dropped 4 bases and J dropped 1 base, with 11 bases sitting between them. The CDR3 is 14 amino acids. CDR3 DNA (partial): TGTGCCAGCAGTTCTGACAGATGGTCCTACGAG. Encoded protein: CASSSDRWSYE. The whole CDR3 sequence reads CASSSDRWSYEQYF.

Of note for this clone: The CDR3 end lies 3 residues beyond the end of the read and is filled in from the germline J gene. This chain links TRBV7-2 with TRBJ2-3; no definite D call. V shed 1 base and J shed 4 bases, with 6 bases lying between them. The germline V gene has CDR1 SGHTA and CDR2 FQGNSA. This CDR3 has 13 amino acids. The CDR3 bases that were read are TGTGCCAGCAGCTTAGGTCGTTCAGATACG. Its protein is CASSLGRSDT. The complete CDR3 reads CASSLGRSDTQYF.

A word on this clone: The read comes to an end 3 residues before the CDR3 does, leaving the germline J gene to fill in the end. The chain combines TRBV12-3 or TRBV12-4 with TRBJ1-4; unclear D gene. This CDR3 has 12 amino acids. V was shortened by 7 bases and J by 8 bases, with 11 bases between the two germline ends. CDR3 bases read: TGTGCCAGCACCCCCAGGAGAGAAAAA. It is translated as CASTPRREK. The full CDR3 protein is CASTPRREKLFF.

A remark on this clone: The read ends 3 residues early relative to the CDR3; the germline J gene fills the gap. The chain carries TRBV7-9 and TRBJ1-2; the D gene is possibly TRBD1 (5 bases). CDR3 length equals 13 residues. Germline-derived CDR1 and CDR2 are SEHNR and FQNEAQ (reference sequence). CDR3 DNA (partial): TGTGCCAGCAGCTTAAGGCAGGGTACCGAC. It specifies CASSLRQGTD. In full, the CDR3 is CASSLRQGTDYTF.

In regard to this clone: From the germline J gene comes the end of the CDR3, since the read stops 3 residues before it. This rearrangement joins TRBV12-3 or TRBV12-4 to TRBJ2-5; D is uncertain. Trimming cost V 8 bases and J 0 bases, with 10 bases left between them. The CDR3 has 13 residues. CDR3 loop: CASRGRNQETQYF. Incomplete CDR3 DNA: TGTGCCAGCCGAGGCCGAAACCAAGAGACC.